Listed below are T cell receptor beta chains from one sample, sequenced in a study of blood T cell repertoires in COVID-19. Using immunoSEQ multiplex PCR, the repertoire was profiled, and TCRdb retains in-frame clones only, with some absent. Of hundreds of thousands of clones detected, roughly 86% appear once; the ten largest clones hold 2% to 2.5%. Sample: PBMCs or T cells enriched from blood (not recorded which). The receptors were sampled from a woman in her fifties or sixties who had recovered from COVID-19. Each CDR3 is given with its conserved first and last residue. D genes are given only for firm matches. Size values are once, few and many counts, or a class for expanded clones, and some rows have none.

J	D	V	size	CDR3	DNA
TRBJ2-1	.	TRBV11-2	.	CASSLLGGADEQFF	TGTGCCAGCAGCTTATTGGGTGGGGCTGATGAGCAGTTCTTC
TRBJ1-6	.	TRBV5-1	few	CASSLGSGAVDNSPLHF	TGCGCCAGCAGCCTTGGGAGCGGCGCCGTGGATAATTCACCCCTCCACTTT
TRBJ2-3	TRBD2	TRBV7-2	.	CASSLVGTSGSDTQYF	TGTGCCAGCAGCTTAGTGGGGACTAGCGGGAGCGATACGCAGTATTTT
TRBJ2-2	TRBD2	TRBV6-6	few	CASSPRAGRGRGTGELFF	TGTGCCAGCAGTCCCCGCGCGGGGAGGGGAAGAGGGACCGGGGAGCTGTTTTTT
TRBJ2-5	.	TRBV10-2	.	CASMEVPETQYF	TGCGCCAGCATGGAGGTTCCGGAGACCCAGTACTTC
TRBJ2-4	.	TRBV28	.	CASRGFGGMAKNIQYF	TGTGCCAGCAGGGGATTTGGGGGGATGGCCAAAAACATTCAGTACTTC
TRBJ1-4	.	TRBV28	.	CASNSFPTDEKLFF	TGTGCCAGCAACTCATTCCCTACGGATGAAAAACTGTTTTTT
TRBJ2-7	.	TRBV15	few	CATSRPGYSYEQYF	TGTGCCACCAGCAGACCAGGGTATAGCTACGAGCAGTACTTC
TRBJ2-1	.	TRBV18	once	CASSTTGSNNEQFF	TGTGCCAGCTCAACAACCGGGTCCAACAATGAGCAGTTCTTC
TRBJ2-5	TRBD1	TRBV9	.	CASSVDRGQQETQYF	TGTGCCAGCAGCGTAGACAGGGGGCAACAAGAGACCCAGTACTTC
TRBJ1-2	TRBD1	TRBV5-1	.	CASSSGGYGYTF	TGCGCCAGCAGCTCAGGGGGCTATGGCTACACCTTC
TRBJ1-3	.	TRBV4-2	.	CASSQDRTASGNTIYF	TGTGCCAGCAGCCAAGATAGGACAGCCTCTGGAAACACCATATATTTT
TRBJ2-1	TRBD2	TRBV19	.	CASSMQAGGNNEQFF	TGTGCCAGTAGTATGCAAGCGGGGGGAAACAATGAGCAGTTCTTC
TRBJ1-1	.	TRBV6-5	.	CASSFQANTEAFF	TGTGCCAGCAGTTTTCAGGCGAACACTGAAGCTTTCTTT
TRBJ2-7	.	TRBV21-1	.	CASSIPGTMTYEQYF	TGTGCCAGCAGCATACCCGGGACTATGACCTACGAGCAGTACTTC
TRBJ2-1	.	TRBV10-2	.	CASSERQGSNEQFF	TGCGCCAGCAGTGAGCGCCAGGGAAGTAATGAGCAGTTCTTC
TRBJ1-2	TRBD1	TRBV3-1/TRBV3-2	.	CASSQGGQGGYGYTF	TGTGCCAGCAGCCAGGGCGGACAGGGGGGCTATGGCTACACCTTC
TRBJ1-2	.	TRBV15	.	CATSMDMNGYTF	TGTGCCACCAGCATGGACATGAATGGCTACACCTTC
TRBJ1-2	TRBD1	TRBV12-3/TRBV12-4	.	CASSQRTGYGYTF	TGTGCCAGCAGTCAACGGACAGGGTATGGCTACACCTTC
TRBJ2-3	TRBD2	TRBV9	.	CASSPIGSGGIDTQYF	TGTGCCAGCAGCCCTATTGGGAGCGGGGGGATAGATACGCAGTATTTT
TRBJ1-2	.	TRBV5-1	few	CASSDGWGPSGYTF	TGCGCCAGCAGCGACGGCTGGGGGCCGAGTGGCTACACCTTC
TRBJ1-1	TRBD1	TRBV11-3	few	CASSLWDRADTEAFF	TGTGCCAGCAGCTTATGGGACAGGGCGGACACTGAAGCTTTCTTT
TRBJ1-5	TRBD1	TRBV9	.	CASSVDRGEPQHF	TGTGCCAGCAGCGTCGACAGGGGGGAGCCCCAGCATTTT
TRBJ1-4	TRBD1	TRBV4-3	.	CASSQILRGATNEKLFF	TGCGCCAGCAGCCAAATCCTCAGGGGGGCTACTAATGAAAAACTGTTTTTT
TRBJ2-1	TRBD2	TRBV2	.	CASRRLAREQFF	TGTGCCAGCAGGAGACTAGCTCGAGAGCAGTTCTTC
TRBJ1-3	.	TRBV12-3/TRBV12-4	.	CASKWGPGNTIYF	TGTGCCAGCAAGTGGGGGCCTGGAAACACCATATATTTT
TRBJ1-3	.	TRBV5-8	.	CASSLVQGSYGNTIYF	TGTGCCAGCAGCTTGGTTCAGGGGAGCTATGGAAACACCATATATTTT
TRBJ1-2	.	TRBV5-4	.	CASSSDSHLTYGYTF	TGTGCCAGCAGCTCCGATTCACATCTCACGTATGGCTACACCTTC
TRBJ2-5	TRBD2	TRBV11-2	.	CASSPPLAGAETQYF	TGTGCCAGCAGCCCTCCACTGGCGGGAGCGGAGACCCAGTACTTC
TRBJ1-2	TRBD1	TRBV2	.	CASSARGREGYTF	TGTGCCAGCAGCGCCAGGGGGCGCGAAGGCTACACCTTC
TRBJ1-2	TRBD1	TRBV19	.	CASRNTQGAYGYTF	TGTGCCAGTAGGAATACCCAGGGGGCCTATGGCTACACCTTC
TRBJ1-1	TRBD1	TRBV29-1	.	CSVEDFGTGSSETEAFF	TGCAGCGTTGAAGATTTTGGGACAGGATCCAGTGAAACTGAAGCTTTCTTT
TRBJ1-1	.	TRBV18	.	CASSSDRLNTEAFF	TGTGCCAGCTCGTCCGACAGACTGAACACTGAAGCTTTCTTT
TRBJ1-1	.	TRBV12-3/TRBV12-4	.	CASSYQGIEAFF	TGTGCCAGCAGTTACCAGGGGATTGAAGCTTTCTTT
TRBJ2-7	.	TRBV5-1	.	CASSLGGRVLSYEQYF	TGCGCCAGCAGCTTGGGAGGCAGAGTTCTCTCCTACGAGCAGTACTTC
TRBJ2-7	.	TRBV27	.	CASGAVSYEQYF	TGTGCCAGCGGGGCGGTTTCCTACGAGCAGTACTTC
TRBJ1-1	.	TRBV3-1/TRBV3-2	.	CASSRISTEAFF	TGTGCCAGCAGCCGAATTAGCACTGAAGCTTTCTTT
TRBJ1-5	.	TRBV7-9	.	CASSLDGGANQPQHF	TGTGCCAGCAGCTTGGACGGGGGAGCAAATCAGCCCCAGCATTTT
TRBJ2-7	.	TRBV28	.	CASSASIYEQYF	TGTGCCAGCAGTGCCAGTATATACGAGCAGTACTTC
TRBJ1-4	TRBD1	TRBV30	.	CAWSLHRGIGEKLFF	TGTGCCTGGAGTCTCCACAGGGGGATTGGAGAAAAACTGTTTTTT
TRBJ1-1	.	TRBV30	few	CAWSVGLGYGGGMNTEAFF	TGTGCCTGGAGTGTAGGGTTGGGGTATGGGGGGGGAATGAACACTGAAGCTTTCTTT
TRBJ1-5	TRBD1	TRBV28	.	CASQGQGRIDSNQPQHF	TGTGCCAGCCAGGGACAGGGGAGAATTGATAGCAATCAGCCCCAGCATTTT
TRBJ1-2	.	TRBV27	.	CASSLFWGGADSYGYTF	TGTGCCAGCAGTTTATTTTGGGGGGGTGCCGACAGCTATGGCTACACCTTC
TRBJ2-5	TRBD2	TRBV13	once	CASSPGLAMGETQYF	TGTGCCAGCAGCCCTGGACTAGCGATGGGAGAGACCCAGTACTTC
TRBJ1-1	.	TRBV11-2	.	CASSLAGPRINTEAFF	TGTGCCAGCAGCCTTGCAGGCCCGAGAATAAACACTGAAGCTTTCTTT
TRBJ1-1	.	TRBV5-1	.	CASSLPPAVRAFF	TGCGCCAGCAGTCTCCCGCCGGCGGTCAGAGCTTTCTTT
TRBJ1-2	.	TRBV5-6	.	CASSLIGGNYGYTF	TGTGCCAGCAGCTTGATCGGGGGAAACTATGGCTACACCTTC
TRBJ1-4	.	TRBV2	.	CASSLNSFENSATNEKLFF	TGTGCCAGCAGTCTGAACAGCTTTGAAAATTCCGCAACTAATGAAAAACTGTTTTTT
TRBJ2-2	TRBD1	TRBV6-4	once	CASKGQGDTGELFF	TGTGCCAGCAAGGGACAGGGGGACACCGGGGAGCTGTTTTTT
TRBJ2-3	.	TRBV7-9	.	CASSLVDKSPDTQYF	TGTGCCAGCAGCTTAGTAGACAAAAGCCCAGATACGCAGTATTTT
TRBJ1-4	TRBD1	TRBV3-1/TRBV3-2	.	CASSRWDRRNEKLFF	TGTGCCAGCAGCCGCTGGGACAGGAGGAATGAAAAACTGTTTTTT
TRBJ1-4	TRBD1	TRBV13	.	CASSLRTGSIEKLFF	TGTGCCAGCAGCTTGAGGACAGGGTCCATCGAAAAACTGTTTTTT
TRBJ1-3	.	TRBV19	.	CASSTPRRGSGNTIYF	TGTGCCAGTAGTACCCCGAGGAGGGGAAGTGGAAACACCATATATTTT